This TCR beta chain was obtained from a study of early T cells in non-severe SARS-CoV-2 infection. Unique molecular identifier tags were affixed to discrete cDNA molecules. Each CDR3 protein gets one entry after TCRdb re-called the 5' RACE reads with MiXCR. The sample has 55,000 to 65,000 distinct CDR3 sequences; more than 13% are singletons. This CDR3 is 12 amino acids long. Germline assignment: CDR1 SEHNR and CDR2 FQNEAQ (reference sequence). V gave up 5 bases and J gave up 5 bases, with 10 bases separating them. The input for sequencing was whole blood, taken at baseline. The chain combines TRBV7-9 with TRBJ2-7; D remains ambiguous. This TCR derives from an adult who was a healthcare worker with PCR-confirmed SARS-CoV-2 infection or an uninfected control (not recorded which). The CDR3 DNA is TGTGCCAGCAGCGTGGACCCCAACGAGCAGTACTTC. Encoded protein: CASSVDPNEQYF.